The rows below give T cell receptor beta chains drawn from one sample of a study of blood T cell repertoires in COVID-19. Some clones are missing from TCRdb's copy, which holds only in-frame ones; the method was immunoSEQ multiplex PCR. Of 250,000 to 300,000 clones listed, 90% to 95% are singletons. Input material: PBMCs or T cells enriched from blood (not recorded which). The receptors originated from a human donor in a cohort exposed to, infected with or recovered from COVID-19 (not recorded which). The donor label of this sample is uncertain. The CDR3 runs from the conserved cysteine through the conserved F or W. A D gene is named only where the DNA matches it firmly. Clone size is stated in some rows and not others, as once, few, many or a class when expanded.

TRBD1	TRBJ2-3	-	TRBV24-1	CATSDRDREAKGDTQYF	TGTGCCACCAGTGATCGGGACAGGGAGGCTAAGGGGGATACGCAGTATTTT
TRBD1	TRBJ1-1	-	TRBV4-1	CASSRPGRGQGEVGTEAFF	TGCGCCAGCAGCCGTCCCGGCCGGGGACAGGGGGAGGTGGGGACTGAAGCTTTCTTT
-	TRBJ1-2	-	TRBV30	CAWIRGGEGYTF	TGTGCCTGGATCAGGGGCGGCGAGGGCTACACCTTC
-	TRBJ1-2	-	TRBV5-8	CASSFSPEGRGLYGYTF	TGTGCCAGCAGCTTTTCCCCAGAGGGCAGGGGATTATATGGCTACACCTTC
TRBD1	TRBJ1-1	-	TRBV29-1	CSVEGQGADTEAFF	TGCAGCGTTGAGGGACAGGGGGCGGACACTGAAGCTTTCTTT
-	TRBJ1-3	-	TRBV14	CATNQFSGNTIYF	TGTGCCACAAACCAGTTCTCTGGAAACACCATATATTTT
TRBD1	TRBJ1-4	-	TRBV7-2	CASSRTGQGIEKLFF	TGTGCCAGCAGCCGGACGGGACAGGGGATTGAAAAACTGTTTTTT
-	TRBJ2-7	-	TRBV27	CASSHGDPGEQYF	TGTGCCAGCAGTCACGGAGATCCGGGTGAGCAGTACTTC
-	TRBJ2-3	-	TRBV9	CASSPRDWGTVDTQYF	TGTGCCAGCAGCCCACGGGACTGGGGAACGGTGGATACGCAGTATTTT
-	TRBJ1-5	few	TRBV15	CATRPLGGGSSQPQHF	TGTGCCACCAGACCTCTAGGGGGGGGATCTAGTCAGCCCCAGCATTTT
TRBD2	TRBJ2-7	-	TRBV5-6	CASSLAVRLAHYEQYF	TGTGCCAGCAGCTTGGCCGTACGACTAGCGCACTACGAGCAGTACTTC
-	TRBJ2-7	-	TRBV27	CASSLSSISYEQYF	TGTGCCAGCAGTTTATCGTCTATCTCCTACGAGCAGTACTTC
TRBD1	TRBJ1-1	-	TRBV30	CAWSRDRAEAFF	TGTGCCTGGAGCCGGGACAGGGCTGAAGCTTTCTTT
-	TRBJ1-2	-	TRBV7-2	CASSLGTNYGYTF	TGTGCCAGCAGCTTAGGGACAAACTATGGCTACACCTTC
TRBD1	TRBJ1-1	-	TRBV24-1	CATSGGQGTEAFF	TGTGCCACCAGTGGGGGACAGGGCACTGAAGCTTTCTTT
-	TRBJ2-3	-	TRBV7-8	CASSPSTDTQYF	TGTGCCAGCAGCCCCTCCACAGATACGCAGTATTTT
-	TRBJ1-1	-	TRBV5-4	CASSLPNGGNTEAFF	TGTGCCAGCAGCTTGCCGAACGGAGGAAACACTGAAGCTTTCTTT
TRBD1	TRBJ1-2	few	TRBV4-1	CASSQSQGVDYGYTF	TGCGCCAGCAGCCAAAGCCAGGGGGTGGACTATGGCTACACCTTC
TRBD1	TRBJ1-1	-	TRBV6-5	CASSWDRANTEAFF	TGTGCCAGCAGTTGGGACAGGGCGAACACTGAAGCTTTCTTT
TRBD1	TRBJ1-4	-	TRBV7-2	CASSMTGANEKLFF	TGTGCCAGCAGCATGACAGGGGCTAATGAAAAACTGTTTTTT
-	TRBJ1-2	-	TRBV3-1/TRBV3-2	CASSQGGGNYYGYTF	TGTGCCAGCAGCCAAGGTGGGGGGAATTACTATGGCTACACCTTC
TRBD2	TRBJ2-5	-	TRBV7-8	CASSPRLAGGKTQYF	TGTGCCAGCAGCCCCCGACTAGCGGGGGGGAAGACCCAGTACTTC
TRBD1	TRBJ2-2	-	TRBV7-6	CASSSHPDRGLAGELFF	TGTGCCAGCAGCTCACACCCGGACAGGGGGCTTGCCGGGGAGCTGTTTTTT
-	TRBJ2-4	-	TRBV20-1	CSASGSIGVGNIQYF	TGCAGTGCTAGTGGGTCCATAGGGGTAGGAAACATTCAGTACTTC
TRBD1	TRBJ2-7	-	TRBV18	CASSPPTGQGARHF	TGTGCCAGCTCACCACCCACGGGACAGGGGGCGCGGCACTTC
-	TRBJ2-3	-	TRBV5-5	CASSSGDTDTQYF	TGTGCCAGCAGCTCGGGGGACACAGATACGCAGTATTTT
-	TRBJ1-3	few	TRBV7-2	CASSFAGAPGNTIYF	TGTGCCAGCAGCTTTGCAGGGGCCCCTGGAAACACCATATATTTT
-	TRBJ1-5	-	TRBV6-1	CASSEALRGFNQPQHF	TGTGCCAGCAGTGAAGCGCTTCGGGGGTTCAATCAGCCCCAGCATTTT
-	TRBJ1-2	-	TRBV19	CASSIPRTVYGYTF	TGTGCCAGTAGTATACCGCGGACAGTCTATGGCTACACCTTC
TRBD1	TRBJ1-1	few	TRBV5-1	CASSQNGQGTTEAFF	TGCGCCAGCAGCCAAAATGGACAGGGGACCACTGAAGCTTTCTTT
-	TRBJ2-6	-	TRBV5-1	CASSFSFAGANVLTF	TGCGCCAGCAGCTTCAGTTTCGCTGGGGCCAACGTCCTGACTTTC
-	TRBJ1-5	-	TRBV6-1	CASSERFQGTEENQPQHF	TGTGCCAGCAGTGAAAGGTTTCAGGGGACGGAGGAGAATCAGCCCCAGCATTTT
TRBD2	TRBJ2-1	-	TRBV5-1	CASSPGLAGGNEQFF	TGCGCCAGCAGCCCAGGACTAGCGGGGGGTAATGAGCAGTTCTTC
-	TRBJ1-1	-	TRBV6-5	CASSQKLQRNTEAFF	TGTGCCAGCAGCCAAAAGTTACAGAGAAACACTGAAGCTTTCTTT
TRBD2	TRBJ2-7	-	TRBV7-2	CASSLALAGAEQYF	TGTGCCAGCAGCTTAGCACTAGCGGGGGCCGAGCAGTACTTC
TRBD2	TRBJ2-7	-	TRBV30	CAWSGGGTSYEQYF	TGTGCCTGGAGCGGCGGGGGGACCTCCTACGAGCAGTACTTC
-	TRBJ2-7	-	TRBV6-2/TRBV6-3	CASSYSTPTAEQYF	TGTGCCAGCAGTTACTCGACGCCGACAGCCGAGCAGTACTTC
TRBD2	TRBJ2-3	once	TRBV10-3	CAISLLAGAAGDTQYF	TGTGCCATCAGTCTCCTAGCGGGGGCGGCCGGAGATACGCAGTATTTT
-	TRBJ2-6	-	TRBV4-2	CASSPVLSGANVLTF	TGTGCCAGCAGCCCCGTCCTATCTGGGGCCAACGTCCTGACTTTC
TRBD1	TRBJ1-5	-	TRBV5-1	CASSPGTGVQPQHF	TGCGCCAGCAGCCCCGGGACAGGGGTTCAGCCCCAGCATTTT
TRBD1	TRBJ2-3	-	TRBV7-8	CASSPGTGASTDTQYF	TGTGCCAGCAGCCCCGGGACAGGGGCGAGCACAGATACGCAGTATTTT
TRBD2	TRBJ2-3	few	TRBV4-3	CASSQALALAGATDTQYF	TGCGCCAGCAGCCAAGCCCTTGCTCTAGCGGGGGCCACAGATACGCAGTATTTT